This is a list of T cell receptor beta chains from one sample in a study of cytomegalovirus exposure and HLA in healthy donors. TCRdb's copy holds only in-frame clones and misses some; the assay was immunoSEQ multiplex PCR. The table has more than 30,000 clones, less than 75% seen once. Sequencing used PBMCs. Source of these receptors: a man between 40 and 49 years old in good health and CMV-seropositive. CDR3s include the opening cysteine and the closing phenylalanine or tryptophan. The D gene is left open where the match is weak.

v_call cdr3_length d_call cdr3_aa
TRBV19 14 TRBD1 CASTRTGTNTEAFF
TRBV4-2 15 . CASSPPQGGGYEQYF
TRBV28 17 TRBD1 CASSLVERDRGRTGYTF
TRBV28 16 . CASSLRGASGANVLTF
TRBV6-5 13 . CASSPVANSPLHF
TRBV7-3 14 TRBD1 CASSSRTGNTEAFF
TRBV7-2 13 . CASSLEREAEAFF
TRBV6-5 14 TRBD1 CASRAGTETYEQYF
TRBV4-2 15 TRBD1 CASSPGQDSGNTIYF
TRBV5-6 14 . CASSPGTGPYGYTF
TRBV6-6 15 . CASRDGEVNTGELFF
TRBV29-1 13 . CSVNTGGNTEAFF
TRBV9 11 . CASSVVNEQYF
TRBV7-3 16 TRBD2 CASSSRVTSGANEQFF
TRBV19 15 . CASSIPGGGDQPQHF
TRBV7-2 15 . CASSFGATSTDTQYF
TRBV12-5 14 . CASGRGGLNQPQHF
TRBV9 15 TRBD2 CASSTIAGATDTQYF
TRBV7-9 15 . CASSFSSMPTDTQYF
TRBV7-9 15 . CASSPGPGDSYEQYF
TRBV7-2 15 TRBD1 CASNRQGAAEETQYF
TRBV19 14 . CASSIRGGSYGYTF
TRBV6-5 12 . CASSYSGGPQHF
TRBV6-1 14 . CASTRTGQSYGYTF
TRBV19 14 . CASSIDVQGNTQYF
TRBV10-3 13 TRBD1 CAISPDRGNGYTF
TRBV6-1 12 . CASSVSSYEQYF
TRBV13 19 TRBD2 CASSLPGVAGRPSTDTQYF
TRBV11-2 15 TRBD1 CASSLGRGLGQPQHF
TRBV4-1 16 . CASSRFWSGAYNEQFF
TRBV2 16 TRBD1 CASSLIGQASNYGYTF
TRBV2 15 TRBD2 CASSPLAGGGNEQFF
TRBV5-1 15 TRBD1 CASSLAGGLMPEAFF
TRBV9 12 . CASSVDGGPQHF
TRBV2 17 TRBD1 CASRAEIQGAAAYEQYF
TRBV2 15 TRBD1 CASSAGTGANYGYTF
TRBV11-3 14 TRBD2 CASSLGGSGYEQYF
TRBV28 15 TRBD1 CASSLTGQLNYGYTF
TRBV4-1 15 . CASSQVKGLGETQYF
TRBV6-5 15 TRBD2 CASSYSWRGAGEQYF
TRBV7-2 15 TRBD2 CASSSTSGGTNEQFF
TRBV14 13 . CASSQNSRNTIYF
TRBV29-1 11 TRBD1 CSAHRGHEQYF
TRBV5-6 15 TRBD2 CASSSRTSGVGEQFF
TRBV6-1 13 . CASSEARGGGYTF
TRBV4-2 16 TRBD2 CASSQGTSGSTDTQYF
TRBV5-1 13 TRBD1 CASRQGSNEKLFF
TRBV6-1 15 . CASAPRDTTSGELFF